This record covers a single TCR beta chain. Its antigen specificity is not known. The input lacks base qualities; no much larger clone sits a single base away. Collaborating institutions collected whole blood in K2EDTA tubes following their own protocols. Collaborator samples were shipped for TCRbeta analysis as frozen whole blood, isolated PBMCs, or DNA extracted from either sample type. The data are from a study of blood T cell repertoires in COVID-19 (dated by TCRdb to 2018 to 2021). About the investigation overall: Samples covering the acute and convalescent phases of COVID-19 were provided by collaborators in the United States, Italy and Spain. The repertoires were released in a freely available public database intended as a resource for research on the immune response to SARS-CoV-2. The prospective study material was composed of cDNA or gDNA derived from T cells, B-cell-depleted T cells, or PBMCs. The dataset comprised deeply sampled blood TCRbeta repertoires from subjects exposed to, actively infected with, or recovered from COVID-19. The samples were drawn from the first 160 participants of the ongoing ImmuneRACE study and from 950 to 1,500 subjects provided by 6 global collaborators. Sample metadata almost always included a de-identified subject ID, COVID-19 status, age in years and sex. Where HLA class I and class II types were available, the types were taken from metadata supplied by the sample provider, not from assay-based typing. What the authors observed across the whole study: How much clinical and demographic metadata was included differed by source and by participant, and the metadata was provided uncurated.

TCRbeta CDR3 regions were amplified from genomic DNA using the immunoSEQ Assay, a bias-controlled multiplex PCR. As for the original processing: The number of nucleated cells in each sample was estimated from the amplification of reference gene primers within the assay. To quantify the absolute abundance of each unique TCRbeta CDR3 rearrangement, sequence reads were collapsed and filtered. For each sample, productive Simpson clonality was calculated as the square root of Simpson's diversity index over productive rearrangements. The table was pulled from immuneACCESS by TCRdb, which kept in-frame rearrangements only. Such tables lose some clones; where checked, under half of the loss comes from unresolved V genes, and the rest has no known cause. From that table come the V and J calls and clone size; the DNA was used to work out D and trimming. The sample has about 11,000 clones on record, approximately 84% of them singletons. Of the sample, roughly a third falls within the top ten clones.

The sample consisted of peripheral blood. The sequence came from a man between 50 and 59 years old with active COVID-19.

The CDR3 amino acid sequence is: CASSESPLGLAGGRNIQYF. The DNA sequence is TGCGCCAGCAGCGAGAGCCCCCTCGGACTAGCGGGAGGGCGAAACATTCAGTACTTC. The sequence joins TRBV10-2 to TRBJ2-4; the central 15 bases match TRBD2. Looking up the germline V gene yields CDR1 WSHSY and CDR2 SAAADI. The CDR3 covers 19 residues, taking in both the cysteine and the phenylalanine. The CDR3 DNA has 57 bases and is translated from base 1. Trimmed from V: 6 bases; trimmed from J: 6 bases; junction bases lacking a gene match: 15.